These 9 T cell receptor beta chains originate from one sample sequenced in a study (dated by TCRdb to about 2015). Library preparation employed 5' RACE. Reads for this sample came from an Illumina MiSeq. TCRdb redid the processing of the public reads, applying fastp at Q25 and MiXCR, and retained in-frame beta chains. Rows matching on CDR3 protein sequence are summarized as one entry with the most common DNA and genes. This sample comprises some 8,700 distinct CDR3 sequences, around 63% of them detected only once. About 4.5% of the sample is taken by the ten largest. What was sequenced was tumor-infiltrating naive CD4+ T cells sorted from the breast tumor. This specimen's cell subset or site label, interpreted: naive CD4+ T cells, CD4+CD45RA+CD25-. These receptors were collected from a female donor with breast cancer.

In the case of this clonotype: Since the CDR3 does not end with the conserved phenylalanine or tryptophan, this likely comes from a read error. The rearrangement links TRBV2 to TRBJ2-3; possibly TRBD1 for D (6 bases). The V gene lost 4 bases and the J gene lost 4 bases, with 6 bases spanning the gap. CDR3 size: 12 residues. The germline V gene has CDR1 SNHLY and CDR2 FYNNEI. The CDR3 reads CASSGGPDTQYL. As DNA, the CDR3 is TGTGCCAGCAGTGGGGGGCCAGATACGCAGTATCTT.

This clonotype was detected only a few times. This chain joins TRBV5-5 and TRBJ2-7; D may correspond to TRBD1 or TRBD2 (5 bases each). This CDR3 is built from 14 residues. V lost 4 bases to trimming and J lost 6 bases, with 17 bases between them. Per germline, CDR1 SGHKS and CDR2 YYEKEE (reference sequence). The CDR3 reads CASSQLQFGTEQYF. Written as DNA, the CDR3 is TGTGCCAGCAGCCAATTACAGTTCGGGACCGAGCAGTACTTC.

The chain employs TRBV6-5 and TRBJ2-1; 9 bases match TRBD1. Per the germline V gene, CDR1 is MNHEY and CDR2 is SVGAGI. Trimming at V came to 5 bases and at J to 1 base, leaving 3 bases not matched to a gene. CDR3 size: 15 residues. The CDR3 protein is CASSTGGKSYNEQFF. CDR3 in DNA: TGTGCCAGCAGTACAGGGGGCAAGTCCTACAATGAGCAGTTCTTC.

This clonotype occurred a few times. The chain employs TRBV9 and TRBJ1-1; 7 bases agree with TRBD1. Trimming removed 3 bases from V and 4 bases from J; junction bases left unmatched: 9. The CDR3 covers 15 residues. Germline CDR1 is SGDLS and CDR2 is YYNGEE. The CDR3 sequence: CASSATGQMSTEAFF. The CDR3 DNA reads TGTGCCAGCAGCGCCACGGGACAGATGAGCACTGAAGCTTTCTTT.

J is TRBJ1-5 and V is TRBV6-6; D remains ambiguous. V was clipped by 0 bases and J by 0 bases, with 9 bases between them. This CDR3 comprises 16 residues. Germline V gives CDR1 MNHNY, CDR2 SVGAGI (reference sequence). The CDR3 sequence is CASSYSSRYSNQPQHF. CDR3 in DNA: TGTGCCAGCAGTTACTCTTCCAGGTATAGCAATCAGCCCCAGCATTTT.

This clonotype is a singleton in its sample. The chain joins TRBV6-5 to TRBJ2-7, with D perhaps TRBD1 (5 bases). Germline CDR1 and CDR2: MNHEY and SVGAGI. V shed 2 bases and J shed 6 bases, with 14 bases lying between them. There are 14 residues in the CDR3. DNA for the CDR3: TGTGCCAGCAGTTACGATGCAGGGCTCCGCGAGCAGTACTTC. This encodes CASSYDAGLREQYF.

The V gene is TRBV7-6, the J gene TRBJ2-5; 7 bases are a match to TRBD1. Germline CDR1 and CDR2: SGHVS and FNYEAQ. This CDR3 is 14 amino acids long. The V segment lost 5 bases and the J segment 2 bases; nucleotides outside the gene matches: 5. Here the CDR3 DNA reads TGTGCCAGCAGCCCGGGACAGCAACAAGAGACCCAGTACTTC. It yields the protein CASSPGQQQETQYF.

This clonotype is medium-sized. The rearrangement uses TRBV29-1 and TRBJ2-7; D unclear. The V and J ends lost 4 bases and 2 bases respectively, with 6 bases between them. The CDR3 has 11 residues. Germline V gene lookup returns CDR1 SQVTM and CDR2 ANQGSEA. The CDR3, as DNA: TGCAGCGTTGGGAAGACCTACGAGCAGTACTTC. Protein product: CSVGKTYEQYF.

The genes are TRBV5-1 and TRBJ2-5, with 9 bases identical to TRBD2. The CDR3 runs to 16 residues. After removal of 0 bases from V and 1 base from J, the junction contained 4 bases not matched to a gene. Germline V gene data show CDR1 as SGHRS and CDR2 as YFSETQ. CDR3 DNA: TGCGCCAGCAGCTTGGAAGCGGGAGGACTCCAAGAGACCCAGTACTTC. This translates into CASSLEAGGLQETQYF.